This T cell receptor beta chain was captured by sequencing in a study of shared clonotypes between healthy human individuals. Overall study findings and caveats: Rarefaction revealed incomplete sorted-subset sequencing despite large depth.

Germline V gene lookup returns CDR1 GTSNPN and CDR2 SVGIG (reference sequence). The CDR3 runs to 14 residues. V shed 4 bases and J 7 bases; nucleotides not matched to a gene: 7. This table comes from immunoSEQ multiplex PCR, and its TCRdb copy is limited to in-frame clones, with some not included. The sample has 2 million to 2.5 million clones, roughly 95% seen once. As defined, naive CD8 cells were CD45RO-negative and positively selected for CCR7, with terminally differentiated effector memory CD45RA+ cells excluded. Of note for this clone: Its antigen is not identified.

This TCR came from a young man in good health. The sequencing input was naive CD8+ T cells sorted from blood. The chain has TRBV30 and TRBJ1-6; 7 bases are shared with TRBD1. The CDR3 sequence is CAWKQGPPNSPLHF. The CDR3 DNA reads TGTGCCTGGAAACAGGGGCCTCCCAATTCACCCCTCCACTTT. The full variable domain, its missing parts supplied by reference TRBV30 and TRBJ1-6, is SQTIHQWPATLVQPVGSPLSLECTVEGTSNPNLYWYRQAAGRGLQLLFYSVGIGQISSEVPQNLSASRPQDRQFILSSKKLLLSDSGFYLCAWKQGPPNSPLHFGNGTRLTVT.